One sample yielded the 3 T cell receptor beta chains listed below, sequenced in a study of blood T cell repertoires in COVID-19 (dated by TCRdb to about 2020). Library creation used the immunoSEQ multiplex PCR assay. TCRdb re-hosts the immuneACCESS table, in-frame sequences only. Its copies lack some clones; in the studies checked, an unresolved V gene accounts for under half of them, and the cause for the rest is not known. The sample table shows about 130,000 clones, and over 80% are seen once. Clones ranked in the top ten supply over 9.5% of the sample. The sample was peripheral blood. The receptors derive from a man aged 55 to 70 with acute or convalescent COVID-19.

The chain recombines TRBV7-9 with TRBJ2-7, with 9 bases lining up with TRBD1. CDR1 and CDR2 from the germline V gene are SEHNR and FQNEAQ (reference sequence). The CDR3 spans 18 residues. After removal of 4 bases from V and 5 bases from J, the junction contained 18 bases not matched to a gene. The CDR3 region has the DNA TGTGCCAGCAGCTCACAGCCACTCTCCGGGACAGGGATCAACGAGCAGTACTTC. Protein sequence: CASSSQPLSGTGINEQYF.

The CDR3 DNA follows: TGTGCCAGCACAGGGGGTAATGAAAAACTGTTTTTT. It translates to CASTGGNEKLFF. The J gene is TRBJ1-4, the V gene TRBV28; 7 bases are a match to TRBD1. Per the germline V gene, CDR1 is MDHEN and CDR2 is SYDVKM. The junction had 0 bases not matched to a gene; V was cut back by 7 bases and J by 4 bases. The CDR3 totals 12 residues.

In this sample, this clone turned up once. The chain joins TRBV19 to TRBJ1-1; D not resolved. The length of the CDR3 is 13 residues. CDR1 LNHDA and CDR2 SQIVND come from the germline V gene (reference sequence). The germline V and J ends were trimmed by 9 bases and 3 bases, with 14 bases remaining between them. CDR3 amino acids: CASRRQQYTEAFF. Here the CDR3 DNA reads TGTGCCAGCAGACGACAACAATACACTGAAGCTTTCTTT.